This T cell receptor beta chain was profiled in a study of blood T cell repertoires in COVID-19. Looked up from germline, CDR1 is MNHEY and CDR2 is SVGEGT. This CDR3 region has 14 residues. Trimming took off 7 bases at V and 3 bases at J, with 13 bases between the two ends. In the study's own analysis: Estimated nucleated cell counts came from reference gene primer amplification. Clones were sequenced by immunoSEQ multiplex PCR, and TCRdb holds only the in-frame ones, with some missing. That table supplies the V and J calls and clone size; D and trimming were determined from the DNA. The sample lists over 130,000 clones; approximately 83% were seen once.

This sequence was found in a man between 65 and 85 years old with acute or convalescent COVID-19. Sequenced: peripheral blood. The chain links TRBV6-2 or TRBV6-3 to TRBJ1-5, with D perhaps matching TRBD1 (5 bases). The CDR3 DNA reads TGTGCCAGCACCCCGGGGGGGTACAATCAGCCCCAGCATTTT. It yields the protein CASTPGGYNQPQHF.